The TCR beta chain described here comes from a study of blood T cell repertoires in COVID-19 (dated by TCRdb to 2020 to 2022). About the full investigation: Collaborator samples came from the United States, Italy and Spain and covered acute and convalescent phases of COVID-19. The prospective study material was composed of cDNA or gDNA derived from T cells, B-cell-depleted T cells, or PBMCs. Deeply sampled blood TCRbeta repertoires from subjects exposed to, actively infected with, or recovered from COVID-19 were included in the dataset. The repertoires were made available in a free public database intended to serve as a resource for research on the immune response to SARS-CoV-2. The samples were drawn from two sources: the first 160 participants of the ongoing ImmuneRACE study, and over 1,000 subjects contributed by 6 global collaborators. A de-identified subject ID, COVID-19 status, age in years and sex were almost always included in the sample metadata. Where HLA class I and class II types were available, the types were taken from metadata supplied by the sample provider, not from assay-based typing.

TCRbeta CDR3 regions were amplified from genomic DNA by means of the immunoSEQ Assay, a bias-controlled multiplex PCR. The paper's data handling went like this. The number of nucleated cells in each sample was estimated from the amplification of reference gene primers within the assay. Sequence reads were collapsed and filtered to measure the absolute abundance of every unique TCRbeta CDR3 rearrangement. Productive Simpson clonality was computed per sample as the square root of Simpson's diversity index over productive rearrangements. This is the immuneACCESS table as TCRdb keeps it, with only in-frame sequences that have V and J called. A part of the clones is gone; compared with another copy, unresolved V genes explain less than half, and the rest is unexplained. That table gives V, J and clone size, and the DNA gave D and trimming. Recorded for this sample are around 140,000 clones; about 88% of them occurred a single time. The ten top clones hold about 2.5% of the sample.

General study outcomes and caveats: The amount of clinical and demographic metadata varied by source and participant and was provided uncurated.

The CDR1 and CDR2 encoded by the germline V gene are SGHVS and FNYEAQ. The CDR3, from cysteine to phenylalanine, totals 16 residues. Left in the record is the CDR3 DNA by itself, 48 bases read in frame from the first base. Trimming removed 4 bases from V and 4 bases from J; the gene matches leave 3 bases unexplained. The collaborating institutions used their own protocols to collect whole blood in K2EDTA tubes. For TCRbeta analysis, collaborator samples were shipped as frozen whole blood, as isolated PBMCs, or as DNA extracted from either sample type. The table lists this clone with a few counts. The antigen this receptor binds is unknown. No much larger clonotype is one base removed from it; base qualities were not supplied.

The specimen was peripheral blood. The receptor was isolated from a human donor with acute or convalescent COVID-19. The donor label of this sample is uncertain. The chain is made from TRBV7-6 and TRBJ2-1; TRBD2 lines up with 14 middle nucleotides. The CDR3 amino acid sequence is: CASSSGLAGGYNEQFF. The DNA sequence is TGTGCCAGCAGCTCTGGACTAGCGGGGGGTTACAATGAGCAGTTCTTC.